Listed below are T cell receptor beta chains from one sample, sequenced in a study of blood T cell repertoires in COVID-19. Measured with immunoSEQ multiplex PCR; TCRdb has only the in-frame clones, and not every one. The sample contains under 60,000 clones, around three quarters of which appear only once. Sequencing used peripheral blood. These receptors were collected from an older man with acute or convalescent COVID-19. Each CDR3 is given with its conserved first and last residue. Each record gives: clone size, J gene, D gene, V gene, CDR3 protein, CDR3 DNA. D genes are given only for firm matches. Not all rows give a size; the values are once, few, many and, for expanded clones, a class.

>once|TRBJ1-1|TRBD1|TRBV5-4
CASSFDRGDTEAFF
TGTGCCAGCAGCTTTGACAGGGGTGACACTGAAGCTTTCTTT
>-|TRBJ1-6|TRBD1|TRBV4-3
CASSQYKGQGGSPLHF
TGCGCCAGCAGCCAGTATAAGGGACAGGGAGGTTCACCCCTCCACTTT
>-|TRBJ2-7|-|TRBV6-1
CASSENPLGGTYEQYF
TGTGCCAGCAGTGAAAACCCCCTGGGGGGAACCTACGAGCAGTACTTC
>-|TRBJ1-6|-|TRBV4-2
CASSQDKGSRNSPLHF
TGTGCCAGCAGCCAAGATAAGGGGTCGAGGAATTCACCCCTCCACTTT
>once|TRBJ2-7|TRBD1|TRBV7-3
CASSLKGGQGRVEQYF
TGTGCCAGCAGCTTAAAAGGGGGACAGGGGAGGGTCGAGCAGTACTTC
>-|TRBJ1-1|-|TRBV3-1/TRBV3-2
CASSPGGYTEAFF
TGTGCCAGCAGTCCGGGGGGGTACACTGAAGCTTTCTTT
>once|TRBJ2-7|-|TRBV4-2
CASSQDQGDEQYF
TGTGCCAGCAGCCAAGATCAAGGGGACGAGCAGTACTTC
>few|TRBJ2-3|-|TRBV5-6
CASSLAAGPDTQYF
TGTGCCAGCAGCTTGGCGGCAGGTCCAGATACGCAGTATTTT
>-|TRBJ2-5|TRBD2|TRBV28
CASSRQAGGKETQYF
TGTGCCAGCAGTCGACAAGCGGGAGGGAAAGAGACCCAGTACTTC
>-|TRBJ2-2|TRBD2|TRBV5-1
CARSRGTSGGPNTGELFF
TGCGCCCGCAGCCGGGGGACTAGCGGGGGGCCGAACACCGGGGAGCTGTTTTTT
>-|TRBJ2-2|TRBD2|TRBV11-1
CASSPGLATTGELFF
TGTGCCAGCAGTCCCGGACTAGCGACTACCGGGGAGCTGTTTTTT
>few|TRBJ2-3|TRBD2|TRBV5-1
CASSERGGTDTQYF
TGCGCCAGCAGCGAGCGGGGGGGCACAGATACGCAGTATTTT
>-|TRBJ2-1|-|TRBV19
CASSSHERSYNEQFF
TGTGCCAGTAGTAGCCACGAGAGGTCCTACAATGAGCAGTTCTTC
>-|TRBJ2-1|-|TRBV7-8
CASSLAGSGRVGNEQFF
TGTGCCAGCAGCTTAGCTGGCTCGGGCAGGGTAGGCAATGAGCAGTTCTTC
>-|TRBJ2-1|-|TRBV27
CASSPRVGEQFF
TGTGCCAGCAGCCCCAGGGTCGGTGAGCAGTTCTTC
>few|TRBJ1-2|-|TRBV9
CASSGQLNGYTF
TGTGCCAGCAGCGGACAGTTGAATGGCTACACCTTC
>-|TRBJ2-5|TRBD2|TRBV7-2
CASSPRAGRETQYF
TGTGCCAGCAGCCCACGAGCGGGGCGGGAGACCCAGTACTTC
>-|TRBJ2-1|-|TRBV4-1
CASSQGGLDYNEQFF
TGCGCCAGCAGCCAAGGGGGACTGGATTACAATGAGCAGTTCTTC
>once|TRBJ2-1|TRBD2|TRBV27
CASSRLTSGVYNEQFF
TGTGCCAGCAGTCGCTTGACTAGCGGGGTTTACAATGAGCAGTTCTTC
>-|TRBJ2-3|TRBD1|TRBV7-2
CASRFLGGTGGTDTQYF
TGTGCCAGCAGGTTCTTGGGCGGGACAGGGGGCACAGATACGCAGTATTTT
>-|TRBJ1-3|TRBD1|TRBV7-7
CASSVAYPTGDGNTIYF
TGTGCTAGCAGCGTCGCTTATCCGACAGGGGACGGAAACACCATATATTTT
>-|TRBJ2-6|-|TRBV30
CAWSVSGRGLGANVLTF
TGTGCCTGGAGTGTGTCCGGGAGAGGGCTAGGGGCCAACGTCCTGACTTTC
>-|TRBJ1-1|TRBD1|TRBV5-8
CASSFTGGTEAFF
TGTGCCAGCAGCTTTACAGGGGGCACTGAAGCTTTCTTT
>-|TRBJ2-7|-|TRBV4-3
CASSQDYVYRADEQYF
TGCGCCAGCAGCCAAGACTACGTCTACAGGGCCGACGAGCAGTACTTC
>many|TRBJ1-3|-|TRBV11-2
CASSPGQSTSGNTIYF
TGTGCCAGCAGCCCCGGACAGTCTACCTCTGGAAACACCATATATTTT
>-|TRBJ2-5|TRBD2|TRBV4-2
CASSQGTSGRSQETQYF
TGTGCCAGCAGCCAAGGGACTAGCGGGAGATCCCAAGAGACCCAGTACTTC
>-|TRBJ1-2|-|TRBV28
CATSLAVSYGYTF
TGTGCCACCTCGTTGGCAGTTTCCTATGGCTACACCTTC
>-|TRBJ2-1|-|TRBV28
CASSQGGGPYNEQFF
TGTGCCAGCAGTCAAGGGGGGGGCCCCTACAATGAGCAGTTCTTC
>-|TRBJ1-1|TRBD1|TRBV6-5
CASTKLDREAFF
TGTGCCAGCACTAAACTGGACAGGGAAGCTTTCTTT
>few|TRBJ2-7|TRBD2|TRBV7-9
CASSLAGLAGYEQYF
TGTGCCAGCAGCTTAGCGGGACTAGCGGGCTACGAGCAGTACTTC
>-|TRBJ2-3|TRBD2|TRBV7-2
CASSLLLQLAGSDTQYF
TGTGCCAGCAGCTTACTTCTCCAGCTAGCGGGAAGTGATACGCAGTATTTT
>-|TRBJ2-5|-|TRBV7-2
CASSLGLGPAETQYF
TGTGCCAGCAGCTTAGGACTAGGACCGGCGGAGACCCAGTACTTC
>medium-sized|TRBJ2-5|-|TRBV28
CAIGKQGPLARRETQYF
TGTGCCATCGGTAAGCAGGGCCCGTTGGCCCGACGGGAGACCCAGTACTTC
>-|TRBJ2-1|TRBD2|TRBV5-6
CASSTSGGNNEQFF
TGTGCCAGCAGCACTAGCGGGGGAAACAATGAGCAGTTCTTC
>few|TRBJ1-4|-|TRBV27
CASSLEQGGHGEKLFF
TGTGCCAGCAGTTTAGAACAGGGCGGTCATGGGGAAAAACTGTTTTTT
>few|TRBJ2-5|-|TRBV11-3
CASSFSGTSYQETQYF
TGTGCCAGCAGCTTTTCCGGGACATCGTACCAAGAGACCCAGTACTTC
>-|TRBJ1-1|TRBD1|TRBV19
CASTKGGLFTEAFF
TGTGCCAGTACGAAAGGGGGCCTGTTCACTGAAGCTTTCTTT
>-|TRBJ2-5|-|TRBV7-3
CASSAGAGERETQYF
TGTGCCAGCAGCGCGGGGGCGGGGGAGCGAGAGACCCAGTACTTC
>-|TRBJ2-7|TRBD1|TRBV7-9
CASSSGTGGAQYF
TGTGCCAGCAGCTCGGGGACAGGGGGCGCCCAGTACTTC